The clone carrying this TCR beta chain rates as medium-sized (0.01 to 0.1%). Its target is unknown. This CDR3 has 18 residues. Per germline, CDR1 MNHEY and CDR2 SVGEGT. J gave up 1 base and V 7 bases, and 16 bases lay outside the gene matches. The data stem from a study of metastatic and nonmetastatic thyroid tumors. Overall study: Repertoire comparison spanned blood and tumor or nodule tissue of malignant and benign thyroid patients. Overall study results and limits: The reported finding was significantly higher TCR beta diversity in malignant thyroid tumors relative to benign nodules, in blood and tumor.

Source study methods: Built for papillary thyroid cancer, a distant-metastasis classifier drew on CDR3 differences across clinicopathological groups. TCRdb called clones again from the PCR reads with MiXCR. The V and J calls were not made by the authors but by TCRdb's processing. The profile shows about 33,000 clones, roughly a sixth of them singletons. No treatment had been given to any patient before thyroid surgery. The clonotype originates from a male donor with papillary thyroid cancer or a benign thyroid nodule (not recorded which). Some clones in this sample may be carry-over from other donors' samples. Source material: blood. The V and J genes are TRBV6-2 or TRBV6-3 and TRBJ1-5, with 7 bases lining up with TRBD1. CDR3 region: CASKQPGQVSGSNQPQHF. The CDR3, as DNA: TGTGCCAGCAAACAACCCGGACAGGTTAGCGGGAGCAATCAGCCCCAGCATTTT.